The 13 T cell receptor beta chains below were found in one sample sequenced in a study of regulatory T cells in long-lasting Graves disease (dated by TCRdb to the early 2020s). Library preparation employed multiplex PCR. TCRdb names Illumina HiSeq 4000 as the instrument used. TCR beta libraries were built with iRepertoire HTBI primers and Arm-PCR amplification of CDR3 regions. TCRdb trimmed public reads at Q25 via fastp, called clones via MiXCR and kept in-frame beta chains. Each entry is one CDR3 protein sequence, shown with its most common DNA and genes. Present in this sample are 500,000 to 700,000 distinct CDR3 sequences, 25% to 35% of which were seen just once. Clones ranked in the top ten supply around 42% of the sample. The time point label, read with the paper, signifies: persistent/refractory GD, antithyroid drugs over 5 years with positive TRAb. RNA was extracted from PBMCs in TRIzol for both TCR sequencing and RNA sequencing.

Sequences were derived from peripheral blood mononuclear cells (PBMCs), sampled when the disease was refractory, from a patient treated with antithyroid drugs. Every receptor here comes from a female donor with Graves disease.

This clonotype was seen more than once but under ten times. CDR3 nucleotides: TGTGCCAGCAGTCAGGGACAGGGAAGAAAACTGTTTTTT. Translating gives CASSQGQGRKLFF. V usage is TRBV6-2 or TRBV6-3 and J usage is TRBJ1-4, with 9 nucleotides matching TRBD1. The CDR3 extends over 13 amino acids. The V gene's germline CDR1 is MNHEY and CDR2 SVGEGT. The V and J ends lost 5 bases and 10 bases, in that order; junction bases with no gene match: 5.

In this sample, this clonotype turned up a few times. The chain is built from TRBV29-1 and TRBJ2-7, with D hard to call. With 1 base removed from V and 2 bases from J, the gap between germline ends came to 9 bases. CDR3 size: 13 residues. Germline V lookup: CDR1 SQVTM, CDR2 ANQGSEA. CDR3 residues: CSVEGQETYEQYF. The CDR3 nucleotides read TGCAGCGTTGAAGGGCAGGAAACCTACGAGCAGTACTTC.

This clonotype was seen a few times. V is TRBV9 and J is TRBJ1-2; D not resolved. The CDR3 sequence is 14 residues long. V lost 3 bases to trimming and J lost 8 bases, with 17 bases between them. CDR1 SGDLS and CDR2 YYNGEE come from the germline V gene. This CDR3 is CASSGPDGLEGYTF. The CDR3 DNA follows: TGTGCCAGCAGCGGTCCGGACGGACTTGAAGGCTACACCTTC. The full variable domain, rest sourced from reference TRBV9 and TRBJ1-2, is DSGVTQTPKHLITATGQRVTLRCSPRSGDLSVYWYQQSLDQGLQFLIQYYNGEERAKGNILERFSAQQFPDLHSELNLSSLELGDSALYFCASSGPDGLEGYTFGSGTRLTVV.

The V and J genes are TRBV29-1 and TRBJ1-3; 7 nucleotides match TRBD1. CDR1 is SQVTM and CDR2 is ANQGSEA in the germline V gene. The V segment lost 5 bases and the J segment 4 bases; nucleotides outside the gene matches: 5. CDR3 length: 13 residues. The CDR3 DNA reads TGCAGCGTTCACTTGGACAGGGGAAACACCATATATTTT. Translation: CSVHLDRGNTIYF.

This chain uses TRBV5-4 with TRBJ1-2, with D maybe TRBD1 (5 bases). The germline V gene has CDR1 SGHNT and CDR2 YYREEE (reference sequence). The CDR3 runs 14 residues. The V end was cut by 4 bases, the J end by 0 bases, with 10 bases between. The CDR3 sequence is CASSTDITNYGYTF. The CDR3 DNA sequence: TGTGCCAGCAGCACGGACATCACTAACTATGGCTACACCTTC.

J is TRBJ2-2 and V is TRBV9, with D unclear. Germline V CDR1 and CDR2: SGDLS, YYNGEE. Deletions cut 3 bases from V and 0 bases from J, with 12 bases between. The CDR3 consists of 16 residues. CDR3 nucleotide sequence: TGTGCCAGCAGCGCCCGGGTCGATTCGAACACCGGGGAGCTGTTTTTT. It encodes CASSARVDSNTGELFF.

This clonotype has a count of ten or more. The chain links TRBV12-3 or TRBV12-4 to TRBJ1-6; D gene uncertain. CDR3 length: 16 residues. V dropped 1 base and J dropped 7 bases, with 14 bases sitting between them. In DNA form, the CDR3 reads TGTGCCAGCAGTTTAGTACGGGGAAGTGGCAATTCACCCCTCCACTTT. Amino acids: CASSLVRGSGNSPLHF.

This clonotype was observed a handful of times. The J gene is TRBJ2-1, the V gene TRBV9, with 7 nucleotides matching TRBD2. Looked up from germline, CDR1 is SGDLS and CDR2 is YYNGEE. With V trimmed by 1 base and J by 7 bases, 5 bases remained unmatched. This CDR3 has 14 amino acids. CDR3 protein: CASSVLVAGNEQFF. In DNA, the CDR3 is TGTGCCAGCAGCGTACTAGTAGCGGGTAATGAGCAGTTCTTC.

The chain uses TRBV20-1 and TRBJ2-5, with D possibly TRBD1 on 5 matching bases. V lost 3 bases and J lost 5, with 13 bases in between. The CDR3 covers 13 residues. Germline values: CDR1 DFQATT, CDR2 SNEGSKA (reference sequence). The CDR3 sequence is CSASRRKGETQYF. The CDR3 DNA follows: TGCAGTGCTAGTAGAAGAAAGGGGGAGACCCAGTACTTC.

This clonotype was observed at least ten times. This chain joins TRBV11-2 and TRBJ1-1; D remains ambiguous. The CDR3 runs to 14 residues. Germline V gene lookup returns CDR1 SGHAT and CDR2 FQNNGV. V was shortened by 5 bases and J by 5 bases, with 15 bases between the two germline ends. CDR3 residues: CASSAMSSGTEAFF. Here the CDR3 DNA reads TGTGCCAGCAGCGCCATGTCTTCGGGGACTGAAGCTTTCTTT.

This clonotype has ten or more counts. The chain employs TRBV12-3 or TRBV12-4 and TRBJ2-7, with TRBD1 as a possible D gene (6 bases). V was clipped by 5 bases and J by 7 bases, with 18 bases between them. The CDR3 spans 14 residues. The CDR3 region is CASSLRDTYKEQYF. The CDR3 DNA reads as TGTGCCAGCAGTCTACGGGACACCTACAAGGAGCAGTACTTC.

The chain couples TRBV5-7 to TRBJ2-7, with D perhaps TRBD1 or TRBD2 (5 bases each). TRBV5-7 is classed as an ORF, of uncertain function. The V gene lost 2 bases and the J gene lost 6 bases, with 9 bases spanning the gap. This CDR3 is 12 amino acids long. DNA of the CDR3: TGTGCCAGCAGCTTCATTGGGACCGAGCAGTACTTC. This gives the protein CASSFIGTEQYF.

In its sample, this clonotype was seen many times. This chain connects TRBV12-3 or TRBV12-4 to TRBJ1-2; 7 nucleotides line up with TRBD1. Trimming removed 6 bases from V and 4 bases from J; junction bases left unmatched: 5. This CDR3 contains 13 residues. CDR3 residues: CASRATGVYGYTF. The DNA of the CDR3 is TGTGCCAGCAGAGCTACAGGGGTCTATGGCTACACCTTC.